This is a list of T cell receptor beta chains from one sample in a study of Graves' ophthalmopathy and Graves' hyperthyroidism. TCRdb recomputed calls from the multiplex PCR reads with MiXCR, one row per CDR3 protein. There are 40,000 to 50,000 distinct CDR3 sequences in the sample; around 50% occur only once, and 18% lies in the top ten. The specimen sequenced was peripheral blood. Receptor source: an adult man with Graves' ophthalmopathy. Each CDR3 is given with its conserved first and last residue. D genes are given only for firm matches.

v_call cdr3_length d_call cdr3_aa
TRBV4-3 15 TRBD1 CASSQGEGATDTQYF
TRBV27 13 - CASRGGNNEKLFF
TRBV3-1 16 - CASSQVGTGRSYEQYF
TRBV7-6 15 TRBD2 CASSLGTSRGDTQYF
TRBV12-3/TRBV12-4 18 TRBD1 CASSLGTGALNRREKLFF
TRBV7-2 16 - CASSLGRLRAHNEQFF
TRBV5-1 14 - CASRTDSSYNEQFF
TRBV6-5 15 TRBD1 CASSYFRGQADTQYF
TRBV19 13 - CASSINGLYGYTF
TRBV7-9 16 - CASRAGGGIGTGELFF
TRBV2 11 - CASTAGDTQYF
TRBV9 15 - CASSVGTDTSYEQYF
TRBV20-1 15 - CSATGLAGTNEPQHF
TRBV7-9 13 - CASSGVGSYEQYF
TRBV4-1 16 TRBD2 CASSQAGGSGVNTQYF
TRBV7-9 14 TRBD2 CASSLRGSGNEQYF
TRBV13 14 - CASSLRGAPNEQFF
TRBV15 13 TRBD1 CATSRRTGETQYF
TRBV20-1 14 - CSARQPPMNTEAFF
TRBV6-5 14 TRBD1 CASSKGQGFTEAFF
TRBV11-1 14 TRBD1 CASTTQGATDTQYF
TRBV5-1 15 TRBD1 CASSEGTGHKDIQYF
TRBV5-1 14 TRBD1 CASRSGGTGVIHTF
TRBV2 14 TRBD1 CASTEGRGRKGYTF
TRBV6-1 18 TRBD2 CASSEASRRIAGFDEQYF
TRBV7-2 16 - CASSLSRSSYYNEQFF
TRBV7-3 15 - CASSPRPRDTGELFF
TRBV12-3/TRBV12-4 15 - CASSLASVLRGTIYF
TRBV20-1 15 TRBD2 CSARDVERETNEQFF
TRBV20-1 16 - CSARDLAGPTNEKLFF
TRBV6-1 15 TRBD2 CASSELAGGTGELFF
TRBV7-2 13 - CASSFSGGETQYF
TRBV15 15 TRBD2 CATSRLAEGRDTQYF
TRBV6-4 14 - CASSGGASTDTQYF
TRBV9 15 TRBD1 CASEIRDRVTDTQYF
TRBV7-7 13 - CASSSSRRNEQFF
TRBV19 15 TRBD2 CASSLGLASTDTQYF
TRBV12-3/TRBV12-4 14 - CASSFTGNSYVQYF
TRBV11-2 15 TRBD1 CASSRDREYGETQYF
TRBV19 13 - CASTHAGATALTF
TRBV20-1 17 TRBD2 CSARDWGTSGRTYEQYF
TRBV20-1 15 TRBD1 CSAPTGGKADYGYTF
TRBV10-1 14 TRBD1 CASRRTGWDSPLHF
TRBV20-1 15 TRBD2 CSAATSGRAEYEQYF
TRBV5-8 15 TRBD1 CASSLTGAGANVLTF
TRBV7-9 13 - CASSPDGNTEAFF
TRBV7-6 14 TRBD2 CASSSLAGGDEQFF
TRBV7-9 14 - CASSLGTPRWELFF
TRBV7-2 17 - CASSLLWAPNSYNEQFF
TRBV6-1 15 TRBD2 CASSDIAGDQGEQFF
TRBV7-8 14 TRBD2 CASSSLAAQETQYF